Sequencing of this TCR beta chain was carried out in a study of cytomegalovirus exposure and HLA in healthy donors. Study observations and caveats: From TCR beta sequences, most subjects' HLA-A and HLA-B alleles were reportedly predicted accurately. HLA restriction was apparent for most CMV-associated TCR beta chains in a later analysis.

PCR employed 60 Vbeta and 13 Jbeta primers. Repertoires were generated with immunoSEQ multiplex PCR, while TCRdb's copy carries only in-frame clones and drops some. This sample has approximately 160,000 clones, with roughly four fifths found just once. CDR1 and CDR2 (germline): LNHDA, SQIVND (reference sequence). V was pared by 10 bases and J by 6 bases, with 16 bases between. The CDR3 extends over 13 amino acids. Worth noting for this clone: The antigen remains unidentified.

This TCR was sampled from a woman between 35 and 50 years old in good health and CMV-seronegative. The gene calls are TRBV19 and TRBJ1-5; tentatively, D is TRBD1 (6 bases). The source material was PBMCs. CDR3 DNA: TGTGCCACCGCACAGGGTGGCGGTCAGCCCCAGCATTTT. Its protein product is CATAQGGGQPQHF.